The 30 T cell receptor beta chains reported below all come from one sample, sequenced in a study of blood T cell repertoires in COVID-19. Assay used: immunoSEQ multiplex PCR; TCRdb lists only in-frame clones, some missing. The sample has about 120,000 clones; 90% are singletons. Source material: peripheral blood. Source of these receptors: an older woman with COVID-19, enrolled during active disease.

This rearrangement joins TRBV5-4 to TRBJ1-6; no definite D call. The CDR3 covers 14 residues. V was cut by 3 bases and J by 11 bases, with 15 bases left in between. CDR1 is SGHNT and CDR2 is YYREEE in the germline V gene (reference sequence). The CDR3 DNA follows: TGTGCCAGCAGCTCTTCCGGGGTTGCGGCACCCCTCCACTTT. It yields the protein CASSSSGVAAPLHF.

The chain couples TRBV7-9 to TRBJ2-3; 12 nucleotides align to TRBD1. V lost 6 bases, J lost 4 bases, and 11 bases stayed unmatched. The CDR3 consists of 17 residues. CDR1 and CDR2 (germline): SEHNR, FQNEAQ (reference sequence). CDR3 sequence (DNA): TGTGCCAGCAGAAAAGAACCGGGACAGGGGGCCGCAGATACGCAGTATTTT. Protein: CASRKEPGQGAADTQYF.

This clone has a count of ten or more. The V and J genes are TRBV7-9 and TRBJ1-1, with D perhaps TRBD1 (6 bases). The CDR3 loop spans 14 amino acids. V gave up 5 bases and J gave up 2 bases, with 12 bases separating them. Germline CDR1 and CDR2: SEHNR and FQNEAQ (reference sequence). The CDR3 here is CASSVGQLNTEAFF. In DNA form, the CDR3 reads TGTGCCAGCAGCGTTGGACAGTTAAACACTGAAGCTTTCTTT.

The chain's CDR3 is CASSVREIGYTF. The CDR3 nucleotides are TGTGCCAGCAGCGTCAGGGAAATAGGCTACACCTTC. The gene calls are TRBV3-1 (or the pseudogene TRBV3-2) and TRBJ1-2; perhaps TRBD1 as D (5 bases). Between the trimmed V and J ends, which lost 5 bases and 8 bases, there was a span of 12 bases. The CDR3 has 12 amino acids. Germline V gene data show CDR1 as LGHDT and CDR2 as YNNKEL (reference sequence).

The chain is built from TRBV12-1 and TRBJ2-1; the table gives TRBD1 as D, unverified against the DNA. TRBV12-1 has pseudogene status. The length of the CDR3 is 16 residues. This CDR3 is CASSFLDRGHYNEQFF. The CDR3 coding sequence is TGTGCCAGCAGCTTCCTCGACAGGGGGCACTACAATGAGCAGTTCTTC.

The chain has TRBV9 and TRBJ2-1, with a tentative D call TRBD1 (6 bases). Trimming took off 0 bases at V and 3 bases at J, with 16 bases between the two ends. CDR3 length: 17 amino acids. Germline-derived CDR1 and CDR2 are SGDLS and YYNGEE. The CDR3 DNA reads TGTGCCAGCAGCGTAGCTCGGACAGAGTTAAACTACAATGAGCAGTTCTTC. It is translated as CASSVARTELNYNEQFF. Variable domain in full (rest from reference TRBV9 and TRBJ2-1): DSGVTQTPKHLITATGQRVTLRCSPRSGDLSVYWYQQSLDQGLQFLIQYYNGEERAKGNILERFSAQQFPDLHSELNLSSLELGDSALYFCASSVARTELNYNEQFFGPGTRLTVL.

The V and J genes are TRBV6-5 and TRBJ1-1, with a weak D call TRBD1 (5 bases). V lost 2 bases, J lost 1 base, and 11 bases lay in between. This CDR3 has 15 residues. Germline values: CDR1 MNHEY, CDR2 SVGAGI. The CDR3 DNA reads as TGTGCCAGCAGTTACACCCCAGGGCCGAACACTGAAGCTTTCTTT. This codes for CASSYTPGPNTEAFF.

This clone was seen once. The chain has TRBV3-1 (or the pseudogene TRBV3-2) and TRBJ1-4; 7 nucleotides agree with TRBD1. The CDR3 is 16 residues long. J was trimmed by 7 bases and V by 1 base; bases with no gene match: 9. The germline V gene encodes CDR1 LGHDT and CDR2 YNNKEL (reference sequence). For the CDR3, the DNA is TGTGCCAGCAGCCAAGTGGCAGGGGGTAAAGGTGAAAAACTGTTTTTT. Its translation: CASSQVAGGKGEKLFF.

The J gene is TRBJ1-5, the V gene TRBV3-1 (or the pseudogene TRBV3-2); D is possibly TRBD1 (5 bases). This CDR3 is built from 12 residues. CDR1 and CDR2 from the germline V gene are LGHDT and YNNKEL (reference sequence). Trimming took 9 bases from V and 3 from J, leaving 9 bases between them. For the CDR3, the DNA is TGTGCCAGACGGGGGGACAATCAGCCCCAGCATTTT. This sequence encodes CARRGDNQPQHF.

The V call is TRBV7-2, the J call TRBJ2-2; possible D gene TRBD1, 6 bases. The CDR3 spans 15 residues. V dropped 0 bases and J dropped 6 bases, with 11 bases sitting between them. CDR1 and CDR2 from the germline V gene are SGHTA and FQGNSA. The CDR3 nucleotides are TGTGCCAGCAGCTTAGCCTACAGGGATTCCGGGGAGCTGTTTTTT. Translating it yields CASSLAYRDSGELFF.

This chain uses TRBV10-2 with TRBJ2-3; D is ambiguous. Trimming left V 4 bases short and J 6 bases short, with 5 bases between. Germline values: CDR1 WSHSY, CDR2 SAAADI. This CDR3 contains 11 residues. The DNA for the CDR3 is TGCGCCAGCAGTGCGACTGATACGCAGTATTTT. Residues: CASSATDTQYF.

This chain's CDR3 is CASSQDASTEAFF. The DNA of the CDR3 is TGTGCCAGCAGCCAAGATGCCAGCACTGAAGCTTTCTTT. This chain links TRBV3-1 (or the pseudogene TRBV3-2) with TRBJ1-1, with no clear D. The CDR3 spans 13 residues. Germline V gene lookup returns CDR1 LGHDT and CDR2 YNNKEL (reference sequence). Trimming pared 0 bases from V and 4 bases from J, leaving 6 bases between.

J is TRBJ1-1 and V is TRBV19; perhaps TRBD1 as D (6 bases). Trimming left V 7 bases short and J 3 bases short, with 15 bases between. Germline V gives CDR1 LNHDA, CDR2 SQIVND (reference sequence). CDR3 length: 14 amino acids. CDR3 sequence: CASNRAQGYTEAFF. The CDR3 DNA reads as TGTGCCAGTAACAGGGCACAAGGGTACACTGAAGCTTTCTTT.

The gene calls are TRBV6-5 and TRBJ2-7; D might be TRBD2 (5 bases). Trimming cost V 0 bases and J 0 bases, with 12 bases left between them. The CDR3 totals 16 residues. Germline V CDR1 and CDR2: MNHEY, SVGAGI. CDR3 in DNA: TGTGCCAGCAGTTACTCCGTGGACTTTATCTCCTACGAGCAGTACTTC. Amino acids: CASSYSVDFISYEQYF.

The chain combines TRBV5-5 with TRBJ1-4; no reliable D call. This CDR3 contains 14 residues. Per the germline V gene, CDR1 is SGHKS and CDR2 is YYEKEE (reference sequence). Trimming took off 4 bases at V and 0 bases at J, with 7 bases between the two ends. CDR3: CASSRTATNEKLFF. The DNA for the CDR3 is TGTGCCAGCAGCCGGACTGCAACTAATGAAAAACTGTTTTTT.

The chain combines TRBV7-3 with TRBJ2-7; 10 bases fit TRBD2. This CDR3 region has 15 residues. V lost 5 bases and J lost 2; bases outside the gene matches: 6. CDR1 and CDR2 (germline): SGHTA, FQGTGA. The CDR3 DNA reads TGTGCCAGCAGCCCCGAGCGGGGGGGCCCCTACGAGCAGTACTTC. Encoded protein: CASSPERGGPYEQYF.

Comments on this clone: The sample carries other DNA sequences with the same CDR3. The CDR3 region has the DNA TGTGCCAGTAGTCCCGGGACAAGCAGCACAGATACGCAGTATTTT. Its protein is CASSPGTSSTDTQYF. The chain is built from TRBV19 and TRBJ2-3; maybe TRBD1 (6 bases). Germline CDR1 and CDR2: LNHDA and SQIVND (reference sequence). V was cut by 5 bases and J by 0 bases, with 12 bases left in between. This CDR3 comprises 15 residues. Full variable domain (outside the CDR3, taken from reference TRBV19 and TRBJ2-3): DGGITQSPKYLFRKEGQNVTLSCEQNLNHDAMYWYRQDPGQGLRLIYYSQIVNDFQKGDIAEGYSVSREKKESFPLTVTSAQKNPTAFYLCASSPGTSSTDTQYFGPGTRLTVL.

The chain has TRBV27 and TRBJ1-4, with 10 nucleotides matching TRBD1. Germline values: CDR1 MNHEY, CDR2 SMNVEV (reference sequence). The CDR3 totals 16 residues. With 8 bases clipped from V and 6 bases from J, the junction kept 12 bases outside the gene matches. The CDR3 sequence: CASRHLTGTGDEKLFF. CDR3 DNA sequence: TGTGCCAGCCGCCATCTCACCGGGACAGGGGATGAAAAACTGTTTTTT.

V and J are TRBV18 and TRBJ1-4, with D perhaps TRBD1 (5 bases). V dropped 2 bases and J dropped 8 bases, with 9 bases sitting between them. The CDR3 is 13 residues long. CDR1 is KGHSH and CDR2 is LQKENI in the germline V gene. The CDR3: CASSPGAQEKLFF. DNA of the CDR3: TGTGCCAGCTCACCAGGGGCTCAGGAAAAACTGTTTTTT.

This rearrangement joins TRBV5-4 to TRBJ1-4, with 9 bases matching TRBD1. This CDR3 is 17 amino acids long. Per the germline V gene, CDR1 is SGHNT and CDR2 is YYREEE (reference sequence). The V and J ends lost 0 bases and 3 bases, in that order; junction bases with no gene match: 6. CDR3 region: CASSLGGTGSSNEKLFF. CDR3 DNA: TGTGCCAGCAGCTTGGGAGGGACAGGGAGTTCTAATGAAAAACTGTTTTTT. The complete variable domain, with remaining parts taken from reference TRBV5-4 and TRBJ1-4, reads ETGVTQSPTHLIKTRGQQVTLRCSSQSGHNTVSWYQQALGQGPQFIFQYYREEENGRGNFPPRFSGLQFPNYSSELNVNALELDDSALYLCASSLGGTGSSNEKLFFGSGTQLSVL.

V gene TRBV7-7 combines with J gene TRBJ1-1; no reliable D call. Germline CDR1 is SSHAT and CDR2 is FNYEAQ (reference sequence). Trimming took off 5 bases at V and 5 bases at J, with 15 bases between the two ends. The CDR3 spans 14 residues. CDR3 region: CASSPAGEGTEAFF. The CDR3 DNA reads as TGTGCCAGCAGCCCCGCCGGAGAGGGTACTGAAGCTTTCTTT.

The V and J genes are TRBV3-1 (or the pseudogene TRBV3-2) and TRBJ2-7; D remains ambiguous. This CDR3 has 13 residues. Per germline, CDR1 LGHDT and CDR2 YNNKEL (reference sequence). The V end lost 3 bases, the J end lost 3 bases, and 9 bases lay between the germline ends. CDR3 DNA: TGTGCCAGCAGCCAGCTAGATTACTACGAGCAGTACTTC. It encodes CASSQLDYYEQYF.

This chain connects TRBV19 to TRBJ2-6; 7 bases agree with TRBD1. V shed 5 bases, J shed 12 bases, and the junction held 4 bases outside the gene matches. CDR1 and CDR2 from the germline V gene are LNHDA and SQIVND (reference sequence). CDR3 length: 12 amino acids. DNA for the CDR3: TGTGCCAGTAGTCCCACAGGGGCCGTCCTGACTTTC. It specifies CASSPTGAVLTF.

There are a few counts of this clone. The rearrangement uses TRBV9 and TRBJ1-1; D gene unclear. The CDR3 runs to 14 residues. CDR1 SGDLS and CDR2 YYNGEE come from the germline V gene. V was pared by 0 bases and J by 9 bases, with 15 bases between. CDR3 nucleotides: TGTGCCAGCAGCGTAGTTGACACCCTTTCTCAAGCTTTCTTT. This encodes CASSVVDTLSQAFF.

V usage is TRBV12-5 and J usage is TRBJ2-1; weak D call: TRBD2 (5 bases). Germline V gene sequence: CDR1 LGHNT, CDR2 FRNRAP. V was cut by 1 base and J by 6 bases, with 13 bases left in between. The CDR3 is 15 amino acids. The DNA for the CDR3 is TGTGCTAGTGGTTTGGGGAGGACCGGAACCAATGAGCAGTTCTTC. Translation gives CASGLGRTGTNEQFF.

This clone was counted only a few times. The genes are TRBV7-2 and TRBJ1-1; 7 nucleotides match TRBD1. The CDR3 extends over 15 amino acids. Germline CDR1 SGHTA, CDR2 FQGNSA. With 4 bases clipped from V and 5 bases from J, the junction kept 10 bases outside the gene matches. The CDR3 here is CASSSRQGGATEAFF. CDR3 nucleotide sequence: TGTGCCAGCAGCTCCAGACAGGGCGGGGCGACTGAAGCTTTCTTT.

This sequence joins TRBV11-2 and TRBJ1-2; no definite D call. CDR3 length: 13 amino acids. V was clipped by 2 bases and J by 2 bases, with 6 bases between them. Per germline, CDR1 SGHAT and CDR2 FQNNGV. For the CDR3, the DNA is TGTGCCAGCAGCTTACCGGTCAACTATGGCTACACCTTC. It yields the protein CASSLPVNYGYTF.

The chain couples TRBV3-1 (or the pseudogene TRBV3-2) to TRBJ1-2, with a possible D match to TRBD1 (6 bases). The length of the CDR3 is 14 residues. Trimming left V 3 bases short and J 7 bases short, with 15 bases between. Germline CDR1 LGHDT, CDR2 YNNKEL (reference sequence). The CDR3 coding sequence is TGTGCCAGCAGCCACCCTGGGGGGGACATTGGCTACACCTTC. Its protein product is CASSHPGGDIGYTF.

The chain carries TRBV2 and TRBJ1-3; D is possibly TRBD1 (6 bases). V was clipped by 4 bases and J by 5 bases, with 9 bases between them. The V gene's germline CDR1 is SNHLY and CDR2 FYNNEI. The CDR3 totals 13 residues. The CDR3 loop reads CASSAQGRNTIYF. CDR3 DNA: TGTGCCAGCAGTGCGCAGGGGAGAAACACCATATATTTT.

J is TRBJ1-5 and V is TRBV21-1; the tabulated D call, TRBD1, remains unverified against the DNA. TRBV21-1 is a pseudogene locus. The CDR3 is made up of 17 amino acids. CDR3 DNA sequence: TGTGCCAGCAGCTTAGAAACAGCAGATAATAGCAATCAGCCCCAGCATTTT. Protein sequence: CASSLETADNSNQPQHF.